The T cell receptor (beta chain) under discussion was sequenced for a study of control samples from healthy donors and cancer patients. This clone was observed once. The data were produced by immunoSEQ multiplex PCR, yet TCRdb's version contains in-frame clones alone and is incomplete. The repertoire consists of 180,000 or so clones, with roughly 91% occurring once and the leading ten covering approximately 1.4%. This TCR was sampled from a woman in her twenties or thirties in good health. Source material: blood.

For the CDR3, the DNA is TGTGCCAGCAGCACCCGGGGGGACTACAATGAGCAGTTCTTC. This sequence encodes CASSTRGDYNEQFF. The gene calls are TRBV7-8 and TRBJ2-1; 7 bases align to TRBD2. V gave up 5 bases and J gave up 3 bases; unmatched junction bases: 4. The V gene's germline CDR1 is SGHVS and CDR2 FQNEAQ. The CDR3 loop spans 14 amino acids.